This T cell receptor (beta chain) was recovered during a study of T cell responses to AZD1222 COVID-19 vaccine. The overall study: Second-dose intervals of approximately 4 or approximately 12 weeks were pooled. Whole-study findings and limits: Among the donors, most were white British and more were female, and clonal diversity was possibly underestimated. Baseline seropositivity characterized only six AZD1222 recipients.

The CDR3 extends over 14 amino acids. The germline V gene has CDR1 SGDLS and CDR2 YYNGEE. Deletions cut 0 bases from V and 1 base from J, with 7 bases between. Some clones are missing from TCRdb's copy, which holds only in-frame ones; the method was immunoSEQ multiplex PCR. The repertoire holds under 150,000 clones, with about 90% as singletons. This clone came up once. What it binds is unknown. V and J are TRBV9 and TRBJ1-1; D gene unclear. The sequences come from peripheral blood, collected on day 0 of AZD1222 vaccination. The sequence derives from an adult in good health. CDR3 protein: CASSVVSGNTEAFF. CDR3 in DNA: TGTGCCAGCAGCGTAGTGTCTGGGAACACTGAAGCTTTCTTT.